These 6 T cell receptor beta chains were all obtained from the same sample, sequenced in a study of cytomegalovirus exposure and HLA in healthy donors (dated by TCRdb to 2017 to 2019). Library creation used the immunoSEQ multiplex PCR assay. The multiplex PCR relied on a mix of 60 forward primers for TCR Vbeta segments and 13 reverse primers for TCR Jbeta segments. TCRdb mirrors the immuneACCESS table, restricted to in-frame sequences. Some clones are absent from its copies; in checked studies, under half trace to an unresolved V gene, and the reason for the others is unknown. The sample table contains about 140,000 clones; only one count was recorded for 70% to 80% of them. The ten largest clones add up to 2% to 2.5% of the sample. Sequencing was carried out using PBMCs. These receptors all come from a woman aged 60-75 years in good health and CMV-seropositive.

V is TRBV18 and J is TRBJ1-2; D remains unclear. The CDR3 totals 14 residues. Trimming removed 3 bases at V and 0 bases at J, with 8 bases between. Looked up from germline, CDR1 is KGHSH and CDR2 is LQKENI. The DNA for the CDR3 is TGTGCCAGCTCACCCGGTGGAGCTAACTATGGCTACACCTTC. Amino acids: CASSPGGANYGYTF.

J is TRBJ2-2 and V is TRBV2; the match to TRBD1 covers 8 bases. The ends lost 7 bases at V and 7 bases at J; junction bases unmatched: 8. CDR1 is SNHLY, CDR2 FYNNEI, per germline. The CDR3 consists of 14 residues. Here the CDR3 DNA reads TGTGCCAGCACAGGACAGGGAGGCGGCGGGGAGCTGTTTTTT. It codes for CASTGQGGGGELFF.

The chain is built from TRBV6-5 and TRBJ1-1, with D perhaps TRBD1 (6 bases). The V end lost 6 bases, the J end lost 1 base, and 9 bases lay between the germline ends. This CDR3 is built from 13 residues. Germline CDR1 is MNHEY and CDR2 is SVGAGI. The CDR3 region is CASSAQGNTEAFF. The CDR3, as DNA: TGTGCCAGCAGCGCACAGGGGAACACTGAAGCTTTCTTT.

The chain uses TRBV28 and TRBJ2-1; 7 bases line up with TRBD2. This CDR3 comprises 14 residues. J lost 11 bases, V lost 4 bases, and 11 bases had no gene match. Per germline, CDR1 MDHEN and CDR2 SYDVKM. The CDR3 nucleotides read TGTGCCAGCAGTTCCCCGACTAGCAGAATCCAGCAGTTCTTC. Protein product: CASSSPTSRIQQFF.

The chain employs TRBV2 and TRBJ2-7, with D tentatively TRBD2 (5 bases). V was clipped by 2 bases and J by 4 bases, with 15 bases between them. CDR3 length: 15 residues. Germline V gives CDR1 SNHLY, CDR2 FYNNEI. The CDR3 DNA reads as TGTGCCAGCAGTGAATCCGGAGGCGGTAGGTACGAGCAGTACTTC. The encoded protein is CASSESGGGRYEQYF.

The chain is built from TRBV4-2 and TRBJ1-5; D not resolved. The germline V gene has CDR1 LGHNA and CDR2 YNFKEQ. V shed 0 bases and J shed 7 bases, with 13 bases lying between them. The CDR3 loop spans 15 amino acids. The CDR3 sequence is CASSQEEGTGQPQHF. DNA for the CDR3: TGTGCCAGCAGCCAAGAAGAGGGAACGGGGCAGCCCCAGCATTTT.